A single sample is the source of the 9 T cell receptor beta chains below, sequenced in a study of prognosis after radiotherapy for stage I lung cancer. Amplicons of TCR beta CDR3 were generated from genomic DNA by two-round multiplex PCR. The first PCR round targeted every TRBV and TRBJ gene with specific primers. TCRdb itself ran the multiplex PCR reads through MiXCR, one entry per CDR3 protein. The repertoire holds around 19,000 distinct CDR3 sequences, with around 55% as singletons. Material: PBMCs, obtained before or after stereotactic body radiation therapy (not recorded which). All receptors come from a donor aged 50 or older with non-small cell lung cancer.

The CDR3 coding sequence is TGTGCCAGCAGTTACAGAGCTCGGGGGCGCCGCACAGATACGCAGTATTTT. It is translated as CASSYRARGRRTDTQYF. The chain couples TRBV6-2 or TRBV6-3 to TRBJ2-3; either TRBD1 or TRBD2 may fit D (6 bases each). Germline V gene lookup returns CDR1 MNHEY and CDR2 SVGEGT. Trimming pared 2 bases from V and 1 base from J, leaving 16 bases between. CDR3 length: 17 residues.

This sequence joins TRBV20-1 and TRBJ2-7, with 7 bases lining up with TRBD1. V was clipped by 8 bases and J by 1 base; unmatched bases: 8. Germline values: CDR1 DFQATT, CDR2 SNEGSKA (reference sequence). The CDR3 is 13 amino acids. CDR3 region: CSFETGRSYEQYF. The CDR3 DNA sequence: TGCAGTTTTGAGACAGGGCGGTCCTACGAGCAGTACTTC.

At least ten counts were recorded for this clonotype. This sequence joins TRBV4-2 and TRBJ1-2; 8 nucleotides agree with TRBD1. This CDR3 has 15 amino acids. Unmatched junction bases numbered 6, after V lost 1 base and J lost 5 bases. Germline V gene data show CDR1 as LGHNA and CDR2 as YNFKEQ. The CDR3 DNA sequence: TGTGCCAGCAGCCAAGTTGGGACAGGACCTTATGGCTACACCTTC. This gives the protein CASSQVGTGPYGYTF.

The table lists this clonotype with many counts. The V gene is TRBV6-5, the J gene TRBJ2-3; D call uncertain. This CDR3 region has 15 residues. Germline values: CDR1 MNHEY, CDR2 SVGAGI. V shed 3 bases and J shed 2 bases, with 12 bases lying between them. CDR3 loop: CASSYALGITDTQYF. CDR3 in DNA: TGTGCCAGCAGTTATGCTTTGGGGATCACAGATACGCAGTATTTT.

As for this clonotype: At one boundary the junction diverges from the germline segment, which might be a read error. The genes are TRBV20-1 and TRBJ2-5; D perhaps matches TRBD1 (5 bases). CDR3 length: 12 residues. Germline V gene lookup returns CDR1 DFQATT and CDR2 SNEGSKA (reference sequence). The CDR3 DNA follows: TGCAGTGAAAGGGGTTATCAAGAGACACAGTACTTC. Translated: CSERGYQETQYF.

This chain links TRBV30 with TRBJ2-5; 9 bases map to TRBD1. From germline, CDR1 is GTSNPN and CDR2 SVGIG (reference sequence). J was trimmed by 7 bases and V by 1 base; bases with no gene match: 4. The CDR3 is made up of 13 amino acids. CDR3 bases: TGTGCCTGGAGTGGGTTGACAGGGGGGACCCAGTACTTC. Translated: CAWSGLTGGTQYF.

As for this clonotype: This likely reflects a read error, since a far larger clone is one base away. The V and J genes are TRBV7-7 and TRBJ2-5; TRBD2 matches 12 bases. With the DNA end fitting TRBJ2-1 better, the J assignment may be wrong. The CDR3 covers 15 residues. Germline CDR1 SSHAT, CDR2 FNYEAQ (reference sequence). Here the CDR3 reads CASSLRSSGRDDQFF. In DNA, the CDR3 is TGTGCTAGCAGCTTGAGGTCTAGCGGGAGGGATGATCAGTTCTTC.

By its share, this clonotype is medium-sized. The chain carries TRBV5-1 and TRBJ2-2; perhaps TRBD1 as D (6 bases). Trimming removed 4 bases from V and 4 bases from J, with 14 bases in between. This CDR3 comprises 15 residues. Germline loops: CDR1 SGHRS, CDR2 YFSETQ. The CDR3 sequence is CASSPQGPGTGELFF. The CDR3 bases are TGCGCCAGCAGCCCACAGGGCCCGGGCACCGGGGAGCTGTTTTTT.

Details on this clonotype: It differs at one base from a far larger clone, so likely a read error. The CDR3 bases are TGTGCCAGCGGTTCGTCCGGGACAGGGAGGCGGCGTAGTGGCTACACCTTC. Its translation is CASGSSGTGRRRSGYTF. The rearrangement uses TRBV28 and TRBJ1-2, with TRBD1 matching over 9 bases. The germline V gene has CDR1 MDHEN and CDR2 SYDVKM. The V and J ends lost 8 bases and 7 bases, in that order; junction bases with no gene match: 20. This CDR3 is built from 17 residues.